This T cell receptor (beta chain) was captured by sequencing in a study of blood T cell repertoires in COVID-19. Generated by immunoSEQ multiplex PCR, the TCRdb table keeps only in-frame clones and is missing some. The data contain some 90,000 clones, about 86% of them singletons. This sequence was found in a man older than 75 with active or convalescent COVID-19. Sequences were obtained from peripheral blood.

CDR3 in DNA: TGTGCCAGCAGTCTGGGGACAGGTCGGGAAGCTTTCTTT. Translated, it gives CASSLGTGREAFF. This chain connects TRBV12-3 or TRBV12-4 to TRBJ1-1; 8 bases fit TRBD1. CDR3 size: 13 residues. V dropped 5 bases and J dropped 8; count of bases not matched to a gene: 7.